Below, 25 T cell receptor beta chains from the same sample are listed, as sequenced in a study of blood T cell repertoires in COVID-19. Using immunoSEQ multiplex PCR, the repertoire was profiled, and TCRdb retains in-frame clones only, with some absent. Of around 260,000 clones in the sample, 80% to 95% were seen once. Specimen: peripheral blood. The receptors derive from a person aged 18 to 35 with COVID-19, enrolled during active disease.

The CDR3 protein is CASSQAGSYLQPQHF. DNA for the CDR3: TGCGCCAGCAGCCAAGCCGGGAGCTACCTTCAGCCCCAGCATTTT. The chain has TRBV4-1 and TRBJ1-5; the D is unclear. Trimming removed 1 base from V and 6 bases from J, with 13 bases in between. Per the germline V gene, CDR1 is MGHRA and CDR2 is YSYEKL. CDR3 length: 15 residues.

The rearrangement links TRBV28 to TRBJ2-1; a possible D gene is TRBD2 (6 bases). Trimming removed 5 bases at V and 8 bases at J, with 19 bases between. CDR1 and CDR2 from the germline V gene are MDHEN and SYDVKM. The CDR3 has 15 residues. The CDR3 sequence: CASSQSPGVVHEQFF. The CDR3 region has the DNA TGTGCCAGCAGTCAAAGCCCGGGAGTGGTGCATGAGCAGTTCTTC. Full variable domain (rest looked up from reference TRBV28 and TRBJ2-1): DVKVTQSSRYLVKRTGEKVFLECVQDMDHENMFWYRQDPGLGLRLIYFSYDVKMKEKGDIPEGYSVSREKKERFSLILESASTNQTSMYLCASSQSPGVVHEQFFGPGTRLTVL.

V usage is TRBV4-1 and J usage is TRBJ1-2; 7 bases agree with TRBD1. CDR1 is MGHRA and CDR2 is YSYEKL in the germline V gene. The CDR3 extends over 15 amino acids. J gave up 1 base and V 4 bases, and 6 bases lay outside the gene matches. The CDR3 reads CASSPRDSFNYGYTF. The CDR3 DNA is TGCGCCAGCAGCCCTCGGGACAGCTTTAACTATGGCTACACCTTC.

The V and J genes are TRBV3-1 (or the pseudogene TRBV3-2) and TRBJ1-3; 9 nucleotides match TRBD1. CDR1 is LGHDT and CDR2 is YNNKEL in the germline V gene (reference sequence). V lost 4 bases to trimming and J lost 4 bases; unmatched junction nucleotides: 5. The CDR3 spans 15 residues. CDR3 sequence: CASSLGTGYGNTIYF. CDR3 nucleotide sequence: TGTGCCAGCAGCCTTGGGACAGGGTACGGAAACACCATATATTTT.

V gene TRBV27 combines with J gene TRBJ1-2; no firm D call. The germline gives CDR1 MNHEY, CDR2 SMNVEV (reference sequence). CDR3 size: 12 residues. The V end was cut by 5 bases, the J end by 7 bases, with 11 bases between. CDR3 region: CASSPGLPGYTF. In nucleotides, the CDR3 is TGTGCCAGCAGTCCCGGACTGCCTGGCTACACCTTC.

This chain links TRBV7-2 with TRBJ1-5; 7 bases are a match to TRBD1. V lost 4 bases, J lost 3 bases, and 6 bases stayed unmatched. The CDR3 extends over 15 amino acids. Germline assignment: CDR1 SGHTA and CDR2 FQGNSA. In nucleotides, the CDR3 is TGTGCCAGCAGCTCGGGACAGAATCTCAATCAGCCCCAGCATTTT. Its protein is CASSSGQNLNQPQHF.

V and J are TRBV4-1 and TRBJ1-6; perhaps TRBD1 as D (5 bases). The V and J ends lost 1 base and 5 bases respectively, with 9 bases between them. CDR3 length: 15 residues. The V gene's germline CDR1 is MGHRA and CDR2 YSYEKL. DNA for the CDR3: TGCGCCAGCAGCCAAGGGACACCCAATAATTCACCCCTCCACTTT. Its translation: CASSQGTPNNSPLHF.

The V call is TRBV9, the J call TRBJ2-1, with 8 bases fitting TRBD2. The CDR3 loop spans 14 amino acids. Germline trimming cut 3 bases from V and 8 bases from J; bases unmatched to any gene: 7. Germline CDR1 SGDLS, CDR2 YYNGEE. Here the CDR3 DNA reads TGTGCCAGCAGCGGCACCCCGCGGGGGGATGAGCAGTTCTTC. Its translation is CASSGTPRGDEQFF.

The CDR3 region is CASSRRGGDGSPLHF. CDR3 coding DNA: TGTGCCAGCAGCCGAAGGGGAGGGGATGGTTCACCCCTCCACTTT. This chain uses TRBV6-5 with TRBJ1-6; tentatively, D is TRBD1 (5 bases). This CDR3 region has 15 residues. Germline V CDR1 and CDR2: MNHEY, SVGAGI. Trimming removed 6 bases at V and 9 bases at J, with 18 bases between.

This chain joins TRBV2 and TRBJ2-2; D ambiguous. Germline CDR1 and CDR2: SNHLY and FYNNEI. V was shortened by 3 bases and J by 7 bases, with 9 bases between the two germline ends. This CDR3 spans 13 amino acids. This chain's CDR3 is CASSDSGFGELFF. The CDR3 DNA is TGTGCCAGCAGTGATAGTGGTTTCGGGGAGCTGTTTTTT.

The V and J genes are TRBV19 and TRBJ1-5; 10 nucleotides line up with TRBD1. Per the germline V gene, CDR1 is LNHDA and CDR2 is SQIVND (reference sequence). The V gene end was trimmed by 6 bases and the J gene end by 4 bases; junction bases not matched to a gene: 3. The CDR3 length is 14 residues. The CDR3 coding sequence is TGTGCCAGTAGAGGACAGGGGGGAAATCAGCCCCAGCATTTT. Its protein product is CASRGQGGNQPQHF.

V and J are TRBV19 and TRBJ2-5, with TRBD2 matching 7 bases. Germline lookup yields CDR1 LNHDA and CDR2 SQIVND (reference sequence). The V and J ends lost 3 bases and 5 bases, in that order; junction bases with no gene match: 6. The CDR3 sequence is 14 residues long. The CDR3 loop is CASSMGGSAETQYF. The CDR3 region has the DNA TGTGCCAGTAGTATGGGCGGGAGCGCTGAGACCCAGTACTTC.

This clone was seen only once. The CDR3 loop reads CASSQVLAGEFSEQFF. The CDR3 DNA reads TGCGCCAGCAGCCAAGTTCTTGCGGGAGAGTTTAGTGAGCAGTTCTTC. The V gene is TRBV4-3, the J gene TRBJ2-1; 7 positions match TRBD2. Germline V gene lookup returns CDR1 LGHNA and CDR2 YSLEER. The J segment lost 9 bases and the V segment lost 1 base, leaving 12 bases of the junction unmatched. The CDR3 spans 16 residues.

The chain has TRBV9 and TRBJ2-7; weak D call: TRBD1 (6 bases). The V end was cut by 1 base, the J end by 3 bases, with 8 bases between. Germline V gene lookup returns CDR1 SGDLS and CDR2 YYNGEE. This CDR3 contains 13 residues. CDR3: CASSVNRVYEQYF. Here the CDR3 DNA reads TGTGCCAGCAGCGTAAACAGGGTCTACGAGCAGTACTTC. Drawing the rest from reference TRBV9 and TRBJ2-7, the complete variable domain is DSGVTQTPKHLITATGQRVTLRCSPRSGDLSVYWYQQSLDQGLQFLIQYYNGEERAKGNILERFSAQQFPDLHSELNLSSLELGDSALYFCASSVNRVYEQYFGPGTRLTVT.

The J gene is TRBJ1-3, the V gene TRBV6-1, with D unclear. Trimming removed 3 bases at V and 0 bases at J, with 9 bases between. This CDR3 region has 15 residues. Germline CDR1 reads MNHNS; CDR2 reads SASEGT. The DNA for the CDR3 is TGTGCCAGCAGTGAGTCCCCCAGCTCTGGAAACACCATATATTTT. As protein: CASSESPSSGNTIYF.

This clone was counted between two and nine times. J is TRBJ2-5 and V is TRBV1; the table gives TRBD1 as D, unverified against the DNA. TRBV1 is tagged as a pseudogene. CDR3 size: 17 residues. CDR3 amino acids: CTSSQDSSGQYQETQYF. The CDR3, as DNA: TGCACCAGCAGCCAAGATTCTTCGGGACAATACCAAGAGACCCAGTACTTC.

Regarding this clone: This sample includes further DNA sequences coding for the same CDR3. The chain carries TRBV12-3 or TRBV12-4 and TRBJ2-5; D is perhaps TRBD2 (5 bases). The CDR3 loop spans 12 amino acids. The germline V and J ends were trimmed by 5 bases and 7 bases, with 11 bases remaining between them. DNA for the CDR3: TGTGCCAGCAGTCCCCCCCGGGGGACCCAGTACTTC. This translates into CASSPPRGTQYF.

This chain joins TRBV2 and TRBJ1-5, with 10 bases identical to TRBD1. With 5 bases clipped from V and 4 bases from J, the junction kept 5 bases outside the gene matches. Germline assignment: CDR1 SNHLY and CDR2 FYNNEI. This CDR3 is 15 amino acids long. The CDR3 sequence is CASSLAGQGNQPQHF. DNA for the CDR3: TGTGCCAGCAGTCTCGCGGGACAGGGGAATCAGCCCCAGCATTTT.

The chain uses TRBV9 and TRBJ1-2; possible D gene TRBD1, 6 bases. Trimming stripped 2 bases from V and 4 bases from J, with 12 bases between. The CDR3 loop spans 14 amino acids. From germline, CDR1 is SGDLS and CDR2 YYNGEE. CDR3 residues: CASSVPDSPYGYTF. For the CDR3, the DNA is TGTGCCAGCAGCGTTCCGGACAGCCCCTATGGCTACACCTTC.

The chain combines TRBV11-3 with TRBJ1-3, with D possibly being TRBD1 (5 bases). This CDR3 comprises 13 residues. V lost 5 bases, J lost 9 bases, and 14 bases lay in between. Germline V gene sequence: CDR1 SGHNT, CDR2 YENEEA. CDR3 protein: CASSQLHGGTIYF. DNA for the CDR3: TGTGCCAGCAGCCAACTTCACGGGGGCACCATATATTTT. Based on the CDR3 plus reference TRBV11-3 and TRBJ1-3, the full variable domain is EAGVVQSPRYKIIEKKQPVAFWCNPISGHNTLYWYLQNLGQGPELLIRYENEEAVDDSQLPKDRFSAERLKGVDSTLKIQPAELGDSAVYLCASSQLHGGTIYFGEGSWLTVV.

This clone turned up a few times. This chain connects TRBV6-5 to TRBJ1-5; unclear D gene. CDR1 is MNHEY, CDR2 SVGAGI, per germline. The CDR3 contains 14 residues. Deletions cut 7 bases from V and 0 bases from J, with 10 bases between. The CDR3 sequence: CASTQDTSNQPQHF. The CDR3, as DNA: TGTGCCAGCACCCAGGATACTAGCAATCAGCCCCAGCATTTT.

For the CDR3, the DNA is TGCGCCAGCAGCGCTTACCTATCCGGGACAGGGGGCACAGGGACTGAAGCTTTCTTT. It encodes CASSAYLSGTGGTGTEAFF. This chain joins TRBV4-1 and TRBJ1-1, with TRBD1 identical over 12 bases. This CDR3 has 19 amino acids. In germline, CDR1 is MGHRA, CDR2 YSYEKL. With V trimmed by 5 bases and J by 5 bases, 18 bases remained unmatched.

The chain joins TRBV29-1 to TRBJ1-2; TRBD1 is a possible D gene (5 bases). V shed 7 bases and J shed 8 bases, with 23 bases lying between them. The CDR3 sequence is 14 residues long. Germline CDR1 and CDR2: SQVTM and ANQGSEA. The CDR3 coding sequence is TGCAGCGCAATACTTCCTGGCAGGGTAATCGGCTACACCTTC. Translation: CSAILPGRVIGYTF.

This chain's CDR3 is CASRARGGNQPQHF. Here the CDR3 DNA reads TGTGCCAGCAGAGCCAGGGGAGGCAATCAGCCCCAGCATTTT. The J gene is TRBJ1-5, the V gene TRBV2; D is possibly TRBD1 (6 bases). The CDR3 is 14 residues long. The V gene's germline CDR1 is SNHLY and CDR2 FYNNEI. V was cut by 6 bases and J by 2 bases, with 11 bases left in between.

The chain employs TRBV5-6 and TRBJ2-1; TRBD2 agrees at 7 bases. Germline CDR1 and CDR2: SGHDT and YYEEEE. The CDR3 has 14 amino acids. With 4 bases clipped from V and 4 bases from J, the junction kept 5 bases outside the gene matches. The CDR3 DNA sequence: TGTGCCAGCAGCCGTTCTAGCGGTTACAATGAGCAGTTCTTC. The encoded protein is CASSRSSGYNEQFF.